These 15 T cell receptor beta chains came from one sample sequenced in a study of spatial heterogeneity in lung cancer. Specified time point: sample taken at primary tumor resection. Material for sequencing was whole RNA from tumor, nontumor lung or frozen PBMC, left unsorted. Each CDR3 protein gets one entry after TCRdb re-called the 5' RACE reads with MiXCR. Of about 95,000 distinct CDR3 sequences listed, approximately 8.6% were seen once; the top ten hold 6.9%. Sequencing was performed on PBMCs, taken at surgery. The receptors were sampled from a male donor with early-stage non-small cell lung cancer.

CDR3 in amino acids: CASSQGAGATNEKLFF. Here the CDR3 DNA reads TGCGCCAGCAGCCAAGGGGCTGGTGCAACTAATGAAAAACTGTTTTTT. The rearrangement links TRBV4-1 to TRBJ1-4; D remains unclear. V gave up 1 base and J gave up 0 bases, with 9 bases separating them. Germline assignment: CDR1 MGHRA and CDR2 YSYEKL. The CDR3 contains 16 residues.

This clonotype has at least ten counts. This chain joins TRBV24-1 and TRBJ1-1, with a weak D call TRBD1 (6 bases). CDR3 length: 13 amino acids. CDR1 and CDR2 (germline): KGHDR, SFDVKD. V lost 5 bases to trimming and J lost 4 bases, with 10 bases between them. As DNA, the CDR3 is TGTGCCACCAGTGGGGGGCTAGGCACTGAAGCTTTCTTT. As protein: CATSGGLGTEAFF.

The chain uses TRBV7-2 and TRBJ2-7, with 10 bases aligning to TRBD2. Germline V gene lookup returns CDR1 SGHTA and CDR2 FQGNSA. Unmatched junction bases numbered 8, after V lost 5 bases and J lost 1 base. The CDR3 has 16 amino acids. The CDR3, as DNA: TGTGCCAGCAGCGTACCGACTAGCGGGCGGTCCTACGAGCAGTACTTC. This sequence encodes CASSVPTSGRSYEQYF.

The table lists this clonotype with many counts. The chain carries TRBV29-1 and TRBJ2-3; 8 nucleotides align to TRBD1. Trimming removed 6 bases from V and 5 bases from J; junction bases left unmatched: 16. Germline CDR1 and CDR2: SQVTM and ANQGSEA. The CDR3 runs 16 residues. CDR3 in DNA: TGCAGCGTCGTTTACGACAGGGGTTTCGTGGAAGATACGCAGTATTTT. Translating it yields CSVVYDRGFVEDTQYF.

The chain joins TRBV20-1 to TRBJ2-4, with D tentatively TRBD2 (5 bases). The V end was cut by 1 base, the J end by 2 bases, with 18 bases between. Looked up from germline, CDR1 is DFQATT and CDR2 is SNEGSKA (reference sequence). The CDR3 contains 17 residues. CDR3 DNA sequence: TGCAGTGCTAGAGGGGTTGGAGGCTATGGGTCCAAAAACATTCAGTACTTC. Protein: CSARGVGGYGSKNIQYF.

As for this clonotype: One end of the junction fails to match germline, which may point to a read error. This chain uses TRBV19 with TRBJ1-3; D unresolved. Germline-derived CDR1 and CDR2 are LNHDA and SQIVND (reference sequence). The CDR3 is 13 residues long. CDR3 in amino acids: CATRQVSGNTIFF. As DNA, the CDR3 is TGTGCCACCCGACAAGTCTCTGGAAACACCATATTTTTT.

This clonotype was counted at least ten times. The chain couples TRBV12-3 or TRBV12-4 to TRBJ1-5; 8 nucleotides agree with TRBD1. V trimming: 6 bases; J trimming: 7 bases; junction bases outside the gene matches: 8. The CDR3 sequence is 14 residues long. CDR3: CASRGGQDYQPQHF. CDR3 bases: TGTGCCAGCAGGGGGGGACAGGATTACCAGCCCCAGCATTTT.

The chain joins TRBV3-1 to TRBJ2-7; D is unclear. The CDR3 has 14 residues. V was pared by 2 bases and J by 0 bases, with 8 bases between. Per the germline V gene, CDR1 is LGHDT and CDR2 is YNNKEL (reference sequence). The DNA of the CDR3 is TGTGCCAGCAGCCAAAGGCCTAGCTCCTACGAGCAGTACTTC. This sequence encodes CASSQRPSSYEQYF.

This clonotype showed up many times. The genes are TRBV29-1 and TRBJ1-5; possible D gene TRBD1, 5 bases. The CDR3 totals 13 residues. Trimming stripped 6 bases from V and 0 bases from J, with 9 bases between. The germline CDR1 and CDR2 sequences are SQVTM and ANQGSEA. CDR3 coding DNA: TGCAGCGTCCGGGACGGTAGCAATCAGCCCCAGCATTTT. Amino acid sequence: CSVRDGSNQPQHF. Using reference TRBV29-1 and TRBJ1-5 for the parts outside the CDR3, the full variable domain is SAVISQKPSRDICQRGTSLTIQCQVDSQVTMMFWYRQQPGQSLTLIATANQGSEATYESGFVIDKFPISRPNLTFSTLTVSNMSPEDSSIYLCSVRDGSNQPQHFGDGTRLSIL.

The CDR3 loop reads CASTDLDRGRGQPQHF. CDR3 in DNA: TGTGCCAGCACCGACCTCGACAGGGGACGAGGTCAGCCCCAGCATTTT. V is TRBV28 and J is TRBJ1-5; TRBD1 matches 8 bases. Germline lookup yields CDR1 MDHEN and CDR2 SYDVKM. This CDR3 region has 16 residues. The trim removed 7 bases at V and 6 bases at J, leaving 14 bases unmatched.

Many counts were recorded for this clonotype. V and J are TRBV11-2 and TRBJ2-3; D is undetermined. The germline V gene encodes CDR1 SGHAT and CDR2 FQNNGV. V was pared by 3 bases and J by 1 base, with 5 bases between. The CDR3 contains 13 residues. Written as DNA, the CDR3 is TGTGCCAGCAGCTTCGGACGCACAGATACGCAGTATTTT. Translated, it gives CASSFGRTDTQYF.

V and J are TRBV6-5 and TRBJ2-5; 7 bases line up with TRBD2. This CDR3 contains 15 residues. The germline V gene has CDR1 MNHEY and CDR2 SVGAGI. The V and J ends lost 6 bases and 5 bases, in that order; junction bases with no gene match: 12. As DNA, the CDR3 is TGTGCCAGCAGGACGAGCGGGGCCTCGCGGGAGACCCAGTACTTC. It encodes CASRTSGASRETQYF.

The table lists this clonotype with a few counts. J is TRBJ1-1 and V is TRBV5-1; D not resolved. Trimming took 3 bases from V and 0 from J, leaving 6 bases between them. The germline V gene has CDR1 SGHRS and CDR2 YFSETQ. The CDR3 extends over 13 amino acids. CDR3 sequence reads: CASSSEMNTEAFF. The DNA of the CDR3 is TGCGCCAGCAGCTCCGAGATGAACACTGAAGCTTTCTTT. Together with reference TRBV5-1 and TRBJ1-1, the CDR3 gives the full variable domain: KAGVTQTPRYLIKTRGQQVTLSCSPISGHRSVSWYQQTPGQGLQFLFEYFSETQRNKGNFPGRFSGRQFSNSRSEMNVSTLELGDSALYLCASSSEMNTEAFFGQGTRLTVV.

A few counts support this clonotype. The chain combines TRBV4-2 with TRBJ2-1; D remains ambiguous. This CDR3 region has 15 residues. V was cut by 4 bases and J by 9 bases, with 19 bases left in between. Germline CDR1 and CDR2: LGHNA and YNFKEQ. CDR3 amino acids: CASSLKLQRFGEQFF. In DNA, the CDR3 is TGTGCCAGCAGCCTTAAGCTCCAGCGCTTCGGTGAGCAGTTCTTC.

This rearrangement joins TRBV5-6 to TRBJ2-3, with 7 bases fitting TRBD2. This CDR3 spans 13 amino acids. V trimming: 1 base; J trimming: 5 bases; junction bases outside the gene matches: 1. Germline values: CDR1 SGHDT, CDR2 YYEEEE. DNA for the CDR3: TGTGCCAGCAGCTTGTCGGGGGGAGATACGCAGTATTTT. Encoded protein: CASSLSGGDTQYF.